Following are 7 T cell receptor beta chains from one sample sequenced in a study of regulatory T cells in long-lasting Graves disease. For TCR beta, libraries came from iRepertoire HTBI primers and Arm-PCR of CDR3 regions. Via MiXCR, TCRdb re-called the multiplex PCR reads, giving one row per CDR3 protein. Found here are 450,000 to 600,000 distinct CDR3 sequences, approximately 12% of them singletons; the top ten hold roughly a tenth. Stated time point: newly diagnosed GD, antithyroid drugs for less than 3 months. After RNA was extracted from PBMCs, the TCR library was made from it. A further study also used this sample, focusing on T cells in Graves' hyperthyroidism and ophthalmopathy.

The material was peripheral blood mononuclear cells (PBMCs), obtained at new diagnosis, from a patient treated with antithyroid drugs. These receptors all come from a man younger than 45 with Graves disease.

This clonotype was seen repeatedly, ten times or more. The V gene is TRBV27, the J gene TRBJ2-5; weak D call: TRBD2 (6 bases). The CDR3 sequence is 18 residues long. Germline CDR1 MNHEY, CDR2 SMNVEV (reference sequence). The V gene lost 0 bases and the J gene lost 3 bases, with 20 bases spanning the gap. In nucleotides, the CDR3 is TGTGCCAGCAGTTTATCCAAGGTTAGGGGAGGCACTAAAGAGACCCAGTACTTC. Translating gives CASSLSKVRGGTKETQYF.

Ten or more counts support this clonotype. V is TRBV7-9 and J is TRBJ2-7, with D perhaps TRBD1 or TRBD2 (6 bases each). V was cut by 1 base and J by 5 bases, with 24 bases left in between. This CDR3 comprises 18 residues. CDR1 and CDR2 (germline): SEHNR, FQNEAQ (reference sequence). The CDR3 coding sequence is TGTGCCAGCAGCTTAGAAATGGCCGGGGGCGAGAGCAACCACGAGCAGTACTTC. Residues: CASSLEMAGGESNHEQYF.

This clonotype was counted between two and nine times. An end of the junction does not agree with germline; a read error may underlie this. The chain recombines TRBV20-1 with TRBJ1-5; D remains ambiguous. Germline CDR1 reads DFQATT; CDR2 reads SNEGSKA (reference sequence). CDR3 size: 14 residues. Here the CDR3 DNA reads TGCAGTGCTGGAGACGGACGGAGCAATCAGCCCCAGCATTTT. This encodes CSAGDGRSNQPQHF.

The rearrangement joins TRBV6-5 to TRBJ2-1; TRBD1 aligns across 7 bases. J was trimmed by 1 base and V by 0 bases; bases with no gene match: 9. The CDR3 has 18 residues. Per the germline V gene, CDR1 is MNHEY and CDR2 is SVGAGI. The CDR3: CASSYSRGGEGSYNEQFF. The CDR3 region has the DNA TGTGCCAGCAGTTACTCGAGAGGGGGCGAAGGGTCCTACAATGAGCAGTTCTTC.

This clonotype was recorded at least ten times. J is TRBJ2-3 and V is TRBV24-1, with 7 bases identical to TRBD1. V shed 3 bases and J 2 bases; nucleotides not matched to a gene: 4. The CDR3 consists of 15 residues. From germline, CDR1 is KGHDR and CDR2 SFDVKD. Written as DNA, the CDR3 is TGTGCCACCAGTGATCCGGGACAGTACACAGATACGCAGTATTTT. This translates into CATSDPGQYTDTQYF.

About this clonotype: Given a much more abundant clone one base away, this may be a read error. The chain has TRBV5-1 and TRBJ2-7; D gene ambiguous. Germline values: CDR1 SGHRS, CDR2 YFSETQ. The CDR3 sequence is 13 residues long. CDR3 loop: CASRGATPYERYF. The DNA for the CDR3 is TGCGCCAGCAGGGGTGCGACCCCCTACGAGCGGTACTTC.

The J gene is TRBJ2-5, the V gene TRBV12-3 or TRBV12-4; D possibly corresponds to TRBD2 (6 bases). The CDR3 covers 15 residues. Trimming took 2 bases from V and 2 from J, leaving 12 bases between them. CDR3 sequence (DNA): TGTGCCAGCAGTTTAAGCGGGCGGAGACAAGAGACCCAGTACTTC. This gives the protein CASSLSGRRQETQYF.